Each of the 10 T cell receptor beta chains below was sequenced from the same sample in a study of CD8+ T cells in alopecia areata. As the sequencing template, cDNA was produced by extracting RNA and reverse transcribing it. The table came from immunoSEQ multiplex PCR; TCRdb's copy has only in-frame clones and leaves some out. The table has 200,000 to 250,000 clones, 55% to 70% seen once; the top ten hold around 3.9%. The treatment is: oral pan-JAK inhibitor, 5-10 mg twice daily. The sequences come from CD4+ T cells sorted from blood, collected at week 4, from a patient treated with tofacitinib. These receptor sequences come from a human donor with alopecia areata.

V and J are TRBV30 and TRBJ1-6, with 7 bases identical to TRBD1. From germline, CDR1 is GTSNPN and CDR2 SVGIG (reference sequence). V was pared by 2 bases and J by 7 bases, with 5 bases of the junction left unmatched. This CDR3 comprises 14 residues. CDR3 residues: CAWSLRQGNSPLHF. In nucleotides, the CDR3 is TGTGCCTGGAGTTTGAGACAGGGAAATTCACCCCTCCACTTT.

CDR3 sequence reads: CASSFSGANVLTF. Here the CDR3 DNA reads TGTGCCAGCAGTTTCTCTGGGGCCAACGTCCTGACTTTC. The chain recombines TRBV25-1 with TRBJ2-6, with D unclear. Germline V gives CDR1 MGHDK, CDR2 SYGVNS. Trimming cost V 5 bases and J 0 bases, with 2 bases left between them. The CDR3 length is 13 residues.

The genes are TRBV10-3 and TRBJ2-5; 7 bases are a match to TRBD2. Trimming cost V 0 bases and J 2 bases; bases outside gene matches: 0. The germline V gene has CDR1 ENHRY and CDR2 SYGVKD. The CDR3 length is 14 residues. The CDR3 reads CAISESGRQETQYF. In nucleotides, the CDR3 is TGTGCCATCAGTGAGTCCGGGAGGCAAGAGACCCAGTACTTC.

This clone was seen a single time. CDR3 sequence (DNA): TGTGCCAGCAGCCCGCAGGGGCGGGATGGCTACACCTTC. The encoded protein is CASSPQGRDGYTF. The genes are TRBV5-4 and TRBJ1-2, with D possibly being TRBD1 (6 bases). V dropped 4 bases and J dropped 6 bases, with 13 bases sitting between them. Germline-derived CDR1 and CDR2 are SGHNT and YYREEE (reference sequence). This CDR3 is 13 amino acids long.

The V gene is TRBV25-1, the J gene TRBJ1-3, with 9 nucleotides matching TRBD1. The trim removed 9 bases at V and 4 bases at J, leaving 7 bases unmatched. Germline V gives CDR1 MGHDK, CDR2 SYGVNS. This CDR3 is built from 14 residues. The CDR3 protein is CASYPGTGGNTIYF. The DNA for the CDR3 is TGTGCCAGTTACCCCGGGACAGGGGGAAACACCATATATTTT.

The V call is TRBV30, the J call TRBJ2-2, with D possibly TRBD2 on 6 matching bases. The CDR3 loop spans 14 amino acids. Trimming took off 1 base at V and 2 bases at J, with 8 bases between the two ends. Germline CDR1 is GTSNPN and CDR2 is SVGIG (reference sequence). The CDR3 sequence: CAWSGGVNTGELFF. Written as DNA, the CDR3 is TGTGCCTGGAGTGGCGGGGTCAACACCGGGGAGCTGTTTTTT.

This clone came up a few times. This chain links TRBV7-2 with TRBJ1-2; TRBD1 matches at 7 bases. V trimming: 1 base; J trimming: 7 bases; junction bases outside the gene matches: 9. The CDR3 runs 15 residues. From germline, CDR1 is SGHTA and CDR2 FQGNSA. The chain's CDR3 is CASSLDLTTGTGYTF. CDR3 DNA sequence: TGTGCCAGCAGCTTAGATTTAACGACAGGGACTGGCTACACCTTC.

The chain carries TRBV23-1 and TRBJ2-7; 7 bases are shared with TRBD1. TRBV23-1 is an open reading frame, and its role is uncertain. The ends lost 2 bases at V and 0 bases at J; junction bases unmatched: 7. This CDR3 is 16 amino acids long. The chain's CDR3 is CASSQTDRDPSYEQYF. The CDR3 coding sequence is TGCGCCAGCAGTCAAACCGACAGGGACCCCTCCTACGAGCAGTACTTC.

The gene calls are TRBV2 and TRBJ2-2, with TRBD1 as a possible D gene (5 bases). Deletions cut 6 bases from V and 0 bases from J, with 11 bases between. The germline V gene has CDR1 SNHLY and CDR2 FYNNEI. The CDR3 spans 15 residues. The CDR3 nucleotides read TGTGCCAGCAGAGGGGCAGCCGCGAACACCGGGGAGCTGTTTTTT. Its protein product is CASRGAAANTGELFF.

Concerning this clone: Other DNA sequences in the same sample also yield this CDR3. In nucleotides, the CDR3 is TGTGCCAGCAGCTCTTCCGGGGAGACCCAGTACTTC. This gives the protein CASSSSGETQYF. The chain employs TRBV7-9 and TRBJ2-5; unclear D gene. The germline V gene has CDR1 SEHNR and CDR2 FQNEAQ (reference sequence). The CDR3 extends over 12 amino acids. Trimming cost V 4 bases and J 5 bases, with 8 bases left between them.